This is a list of T cell receptor beta chains from one sample in a study of blood T cells in healthy people across ages. TCRdb fed the 5' RACE reads into MiXCR, producing one record per CDR3 protein. The data contain hundreds of thousands of distinct CDR3 sequences, roughly 48% of them singletons. Sample: blood. Receptor source: a man older than 75 in good health. The CDR3 runs from the conserved cysteine through the conserved F or W. A D gene is named only where the DNA matches it firmly. Size values are once, few and many counts, or a class for expanded clones, and some rows have none.

TRBV11-2	once	TRBJ2-7	24	.	CASSLGGAIDTQYFGPGTQETQYF	.
TRBV7-2	.	TRBJ2-3	15	TRBD2	CASNPPAGVGDTQYF	TGTGCCAGCAACCCCCCAGCGGGGGTAGGAGATACGCAGTATTTT
TRBV6-2/TRBV6-3	.	TRBJ1-6	18	.	CASSYDAAKQGWNSPLHF	TGTGCCAGCAGTTACGATGCGGCCAAACAGGGATGGAATTCACCCCTCCACTTT
TRBV12-3/TRBV12-4	.	TRBJ1-5	17	.	CASSLLHRTDSNQPQHF	TGTGCCAGCAGTTTATTGCATCGGACCGATAGCAATCAGCCCCAGCATTTT
TRBV6-6	many	TRBJ1-4	14	.	CASSYSWANEKLFF	TGTGCCAGCAGTTACTCCTGGGCTAATGAAAAACTGTTTTTT
TRBV20-1	.	TRBJ2-5	13	.	CSAAASTQETQYF	TGCAGTGCCGCTGCTAGTACACAAGAGACCCAGTACTTC
TRBV7-9	once	TRBJ2-3	15	.	CASSTRQEVSDTQYF	TGTGCCAGCAGCACTAGACAGGAGGTATCGGATACGCAGTATTTT
TRBV12-3/TRBV12-4	.	TRBJ2-2	15	.	CASSLWGPRAGELFF	TGTGCCAGCAGTTTGTGGGGTCCCAGGGCCGGGGAGCTGTTTTTT
TRBV20-1	once	TRBJ2-1	15	.	CSAGGGQKRYNERFF	TGCAGTGCCGGCGGCGGACAGAAGAGATACAATGAGCGGTTCTTC
TRBV2	.	TRBJ2-5	13	.	CASVRAEQETQYF	TGTGCCAGCGTGAGGGCGGAGCAAGAGACCCAGTACTTC
TRBV12-3/TRBV12-4	.	TRBJ1-1	15	.	CASSLRQLVVTEAFF	TGTGCCAGCAGTTTACGACAGTTGGTGGTCACTGAAGCTTTCTTT
TRBV7-2	.	TRBJ1-1	16	.	CASSSRGGEGNTEAFF	TGTGCCAGCAGCTCTAGGGGTGGCGAGGGGAACACTGAAGCTTTCTTT
TRBV29-1	.	TRBJ1-5	12	.	CSVGGNNQPQHF	TGCAGCGTTGGGGGGAACAATCAGCCCCAGCATTTT
TRBV6-1	.	TRBJ2-5	16	.	CASSHFHRATGETQYF	TGTGCCAGCTCCCATTTCCACCGGGCGACGGGAGAGACCCAGTACTTC
TRBV20-1	few	TRBJ2-1	14	TRBD2	CSAMASGRINEQFF	TGCAGTGCTATGGCTAGCGGGAGAATCAATGAGCAGTTCTTC
TRBV6-2/TRBV6-3	few	TRBJ1-2	13	.	CASRHSNSYGYTF	TGTGCCAGCAGGCATAGTAACAGCTATGGCTACACCTTC
TRBV5-1	.	TRBJ2-6	14	.	CASSLEPDSYVLTF	TGCGCCAGCAGCTTGGAACCTGACTCCTACGTCCTGACTTTC
TRBV11-2	few	TRBJ2-7	15	TRBD2	CASSFSGRASYEQYF	TGTGCCAGCAGCTTTAGCGGGAGGGCGTCCTACGAGCAGTACTTC
TRBV6-6	many	TRBJ2-1	15	.	CASIAVGLSRDEQFF	TGTGCCAGCATCGCCGTGGGACTCAGTAGGGATGAGCAGTTCTTC
TRBV20-1	.	TRBJ1-1	11	.	CSASGWRQAFF	TGCAGTGCTAGTGGGTGGAGACAAGCTTTCTTT
TRBV20-1	.	TRBJ2-4	15	TRBD2	CSALGLAGVRNIQYF	TGCAGTGCTCTGGGACTAGCGGGAGTGAGAAACATTCAGTACTTC
TRBV27	few	TRBJ1-2	15	TRBD1	CASSSPRTGDYGYTF	TGTGCCAGCAGTTCCCCACGGACAGGGGACTATGGCTACACCTTC
TRBV15	.	TRBJ2-1	15	TRBD1	CATRRDRDLVSEQFF	TGTGCCACCAGGAGGGACAGGGATCTCGTGAGTGAGCAGTTCTTC
TRBV2	.	TRBJ2-5	14	.	CASTPRLARETQYF	TGTGCCAGCACTCCGCGGCTAGCGCGGGAGACCCAGTACTTC
TRBV5-1	.	TRBJ2-5	16	.	CASSLNGRGIVETQYF	TGCGCCAGCAGCTTGAACGGGAGAGGGATTGTGGAGACCCAGTACTTC
TRBV27	.	TRBJ1-5	15	.	CASSLSMGGNQPQHF	TGTGCCAGCAGTTTATCGATGGGGGGGAATCAGCCCCAGCATTTT
TRBV4-3	few	TRBJ2-3	15	.	CASSQEWHPTDTQYF	TGCGCCAGCAGCCAAGAGTGGCACCCCACAGATACGCAGTATTTT
TRBV5-1	.	TRBJ2-3	14	.	CASSLVDSGDTQYF	TGCGCCAGCAGCTTGGTGGACTCGGGAGATACGCAGTATTTT
TRBV29-1	.	TRBJ2-7	14	TRBD1	CSVLWDRASYEQYF	TGCAGCGTTTTATGGGACAGGGCTTCCTACGAGCAGTACTTC
TRBV6-5	.	TRBJ1-6	14	TRBD1	CASSYGTGNSPLHF	TGTGCCAGCAGTTACGGGACAGGGAATTCACCCCTCCACTTT
TRBV19	.	TRBJ2-1	13	.	CASMRDGINEQFF	TGTGCCAGTATGAGGGACGGAATTAATGAGCAGTTCTTC
TRBV7-6	.	TRBJ1-1	16	.	CASSPRPQDGNTGAFF	TGTGCCAGCAGCCCACGACCCCAGGACGGGAACACTGGAGCTTTCTTT
TRBV7-2	few	TRBJ1-1	14	.	CASSFGPGTREAFF	TGTGCCAGCAGCTTCGGTCCCGGGACTCGAGAAGCTTTCTTT
TRBV2	.	TRBJ1-2	16	TRBD1	CASSGGQGAANYGYTF	TGTGCCAGCAGTGGAGGACAGGGGGCCGCTAACTATGGCTACACCTTC
TRBV20-1	.	TRBJ2-2	14	TRBD1	CSAPDRGNTGELFF	TGCAGTGCTCCGGACAGGGGTAACACCGGGGAGCTGTTTTTT
TRBV5-4	once	TRBJ2-3	14	.	CASRPTGLTDTQYF	TGTGCCAGCAGACCCACAGGGTTAACAGATACGCAGTATTTT
TRBV5-1	.	TRBJ1-2	14	TRBD1	CASSGNRDRDGYTF	TGCGCCAGCAGCGGGAACCGGGACAGGGACGGCTACACCTTC
TRBV13	few	TRBJ1-5	14	.	CASSFGGFNQPQHF	TGTGCCAGCAGCTTCGGAGGTTTCAATCAGCCCCAGCATTTT
TRBV9	few	TRBJ2-7	16	.	CASSPQTGQLSYEQYF	TGTGCCAGCAGCCCCCAAACGGGGCAGCTCTCCTACGAGCAGTACTTC
TRBV10-3	.	TRBJ1-3	18	.	CAIGQGPGGPGDGNTIYF	TGTGCCATCGGTCAGGGCCCCGGAGGCCCCGGAGATGGAAACACCATATATTTT
TRBV10-3	.	TRBJ2-5	13	.	CAIRPGLRETQYF	TGTGCCATCAGGCCGGGACTCCGAGAGACCCAGTACTTC
TRBV7-9	few	TRBJ2-7	16	.	CTSSLLSGTASYEQYF	TGTACCAGCAGCTTACTCTCCGGGACGGCCTCCTACGAGCAGTACTTC
TRBV20-1	few	TRBJ2-5	16	TRBD2	CSAHPLGGRGQETQYF	TGCAGTGCTCACCCGCTAGGCGGGAGAGGGCAAGAGACCCAGTACTTC
TRBV6-2/TRBV6-3	once	TRBJ1-2	12	.	CASSFIRDGYTF	TGTGCCAGCAGTTTCATCAGGGATGGCTACACCTTC
TRBV29-1	.	TRBJ2-4	12	.	CSVLRGSGEQYF	TGCAGCGTTTTACGGGGTTCAGGGGAGCAGTACTTC
TRBV7-2	.	TRBJ2-7	16	.	CASSLAAGRPPYEQYF	TGTGCCAGCAGCTTAGCAGCGGGTAGGCCCCCCTACGAGCAGTACTTC
TRBV7-2	many	TRBJ1-2	17	TRBD1	CASSPRGQGLSDYGYTF	TGTGCCAGCAGCCCCCGGGGACAGGGGCTTTCCGACTATGGCTACACCTTC
TRBV29-1	few	TRBJ2-3	15	.	CSVSGGQGGTDTQYF	TGCAGCGTCTCCGGGGGGCAAGGGGGCACAGATACGCAGTATTTT
TRBV7-2	.	TRBJ2-4	13	.	CASSPRDKNIQYF	TGTGCCAGCAGCCCCCGGGACAAAAACATTCAGTACTTC